This T cell receptor (beta chain) was documented in a study of patients and donors after allogeneic stem cell transplantation. This clonotype was picked up a small number of times. TCRdb called the RT-PCR reads again in MiXCR, with one record for every CDR3 protein. Of about 210,000 distinct CDR3 sequences in the sample, 38% were seen once. The trim removed 3 bases at V and 4 bases at J, leaving 1 base unmatched. CDR1 and CDR2 from the germline V gene are SGHDT and YYEEEE. CDR3 length equals 13 residues. This chain links TRBV5-6 with TRBJ2-1, with TRBD1 matching 7 bases. The sequencing input was blood, either unsorted or a sorted T cell fraction (not recorded which). The receptor's source is a human donor who was either an allogeneic HSCT recipient or a stem cell or donor lymphocyte infusion donor (not recorded which). It is not recorded whose cells these are; they may come from a transplant donor. CDR3 sequence: CASSWGQYNEQFF. The CDR3, as DNA: TGTGCCAGCAGCTGGGGACAGTACAATGAGCAGTTCTTC.